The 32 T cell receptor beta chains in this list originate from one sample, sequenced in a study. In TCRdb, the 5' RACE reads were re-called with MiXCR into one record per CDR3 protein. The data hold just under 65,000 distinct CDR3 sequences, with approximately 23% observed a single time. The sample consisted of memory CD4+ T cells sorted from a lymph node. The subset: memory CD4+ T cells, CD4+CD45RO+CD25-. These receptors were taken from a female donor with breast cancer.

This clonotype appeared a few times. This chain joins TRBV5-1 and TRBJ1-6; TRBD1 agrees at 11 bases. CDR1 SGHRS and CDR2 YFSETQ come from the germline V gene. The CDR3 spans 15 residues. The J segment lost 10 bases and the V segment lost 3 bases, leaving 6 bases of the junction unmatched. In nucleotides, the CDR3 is TGCGCCAGCAGCTCGGACAGGGGGCTTGACTCACCCCTCCACTTT. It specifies CASSSDRGLDSPLHF.

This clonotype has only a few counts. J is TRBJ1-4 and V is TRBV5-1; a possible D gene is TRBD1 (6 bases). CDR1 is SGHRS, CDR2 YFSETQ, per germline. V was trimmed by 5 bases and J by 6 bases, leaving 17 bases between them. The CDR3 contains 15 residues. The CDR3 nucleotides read TGCGCCAGCAGAACTGGACAGACAGGAGATGAAAAACTGTTTTTT. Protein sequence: CASRTGQTGDEKLFF.

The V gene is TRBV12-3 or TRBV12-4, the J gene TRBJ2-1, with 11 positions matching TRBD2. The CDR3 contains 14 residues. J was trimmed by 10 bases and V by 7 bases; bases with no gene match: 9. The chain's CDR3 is CASKRLAGQGEQFF. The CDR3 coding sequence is TGTGCCAGCAAGAGACTAGCGGGACAAGGGGAGCAGTTCTTC.

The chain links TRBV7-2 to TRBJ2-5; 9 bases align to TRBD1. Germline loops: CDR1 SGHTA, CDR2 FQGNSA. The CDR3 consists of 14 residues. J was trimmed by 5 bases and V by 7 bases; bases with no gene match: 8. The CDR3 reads CASTEDRGGETQYF. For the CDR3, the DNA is TGTGCCAGCACCGAGGACAGGGGAGGCGAGACCCAGTACTTC.

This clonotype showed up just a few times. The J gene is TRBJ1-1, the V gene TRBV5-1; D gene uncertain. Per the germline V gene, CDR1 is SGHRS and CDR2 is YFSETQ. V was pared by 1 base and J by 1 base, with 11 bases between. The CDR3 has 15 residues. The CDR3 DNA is TGCGCCAGCAGCTTGCAGGCAGGATCGAACACTGAAGCTTTCTTT. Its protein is CASSLQAGSNTEAFF.

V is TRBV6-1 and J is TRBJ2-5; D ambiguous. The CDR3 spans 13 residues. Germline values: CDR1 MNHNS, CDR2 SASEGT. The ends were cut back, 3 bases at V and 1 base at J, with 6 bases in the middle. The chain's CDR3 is CASSDYLQETQYF. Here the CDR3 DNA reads TGTGCCAGCAGTGACTACCTCCAAGAGACCCAGTACTTC.

CDR3 nucleotides: TGTGCCAGCAGCCAAACAGGGCCCGAGACCCGGTACTTC. Its translation is CASSQTGPETRYF. The gene calls are TRBV3-1 and TRBJ2-7, with D maybe TRBD1 (6 bases). This CDR3 is 13 amino acids long. CDR1 LGHDT and CDR2 YNNKEL come from the germline V gene (reference sequence). The germline V and J ends were trimmed by 2 bases and 12 bases, with 17 bases remaining between them.

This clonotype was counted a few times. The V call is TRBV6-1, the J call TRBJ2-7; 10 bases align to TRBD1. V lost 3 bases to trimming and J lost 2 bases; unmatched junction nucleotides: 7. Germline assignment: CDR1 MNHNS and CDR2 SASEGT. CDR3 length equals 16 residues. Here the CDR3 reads CASSDRGQGPAYEQYF. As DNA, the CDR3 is TGTGCCAGCAGTGATCGGGGACAGGGGCCGGCCTACGAGCAGTACTTC.

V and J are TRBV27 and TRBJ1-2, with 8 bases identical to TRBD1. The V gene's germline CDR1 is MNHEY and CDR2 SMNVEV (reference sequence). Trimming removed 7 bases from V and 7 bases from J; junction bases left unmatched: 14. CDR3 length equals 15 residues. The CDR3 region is CASTPRGQGASGYTF. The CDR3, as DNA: TGTGCCAGCACCCCCCGCGGGCAGGGGGCCTCTGGCTACACCTTC.

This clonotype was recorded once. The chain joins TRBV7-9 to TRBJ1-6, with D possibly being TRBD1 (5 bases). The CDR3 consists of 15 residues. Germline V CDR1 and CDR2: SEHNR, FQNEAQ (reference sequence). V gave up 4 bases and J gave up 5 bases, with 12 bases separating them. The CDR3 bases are TGTGCCAGCAGCTCCTGGACAAGAGATAATTCACCCCTCCACTTT. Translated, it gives CASSSWTRDNSPLHF.

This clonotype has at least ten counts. CDR3 region: CSAIRQGRSPDTQYF. The CDR3 DNA reads TGCAGTGCTATTCGACAGGGCCGGAGCCCAGATACGCAGTATTTT. The chain couples TRBV20-1 to TRBJ2-3, with TRBD1 matching 7 bases. CDR1 is DFQATT and CDR2 is SNEGSKA in the germline V gene (reference sequence). V lost 4 bases to trimming and J lost 4 bases; unmatched junction nucleotides: 11. The CDR3 is 15 amino acids.

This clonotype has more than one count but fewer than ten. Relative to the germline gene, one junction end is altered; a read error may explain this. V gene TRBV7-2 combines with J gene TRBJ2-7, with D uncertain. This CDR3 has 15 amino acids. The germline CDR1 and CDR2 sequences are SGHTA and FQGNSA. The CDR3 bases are TGTGCCAGCAGCCCCTTTTCCCGAACTGCCTATGAGCAGTACTTC. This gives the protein CASSPFSRTAYEQYF.

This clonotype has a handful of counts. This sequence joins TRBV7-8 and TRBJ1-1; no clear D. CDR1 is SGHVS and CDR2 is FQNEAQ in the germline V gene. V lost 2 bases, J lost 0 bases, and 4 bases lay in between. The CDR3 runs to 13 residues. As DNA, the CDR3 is TGTGCCAGCAGCTTAAAAGTGAACACTGAAGCTTTCTTT. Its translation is CASSLKVNTEAFF.

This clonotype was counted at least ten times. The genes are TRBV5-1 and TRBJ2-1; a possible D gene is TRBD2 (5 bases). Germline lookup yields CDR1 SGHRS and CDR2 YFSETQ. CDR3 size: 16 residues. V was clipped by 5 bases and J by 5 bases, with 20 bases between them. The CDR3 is CASSRSLASGDNEQFF. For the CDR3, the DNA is TGCGCCAGCAGTCGTTCTCTAGCATCCGGGGACAATGAGCAGTTCTTC.

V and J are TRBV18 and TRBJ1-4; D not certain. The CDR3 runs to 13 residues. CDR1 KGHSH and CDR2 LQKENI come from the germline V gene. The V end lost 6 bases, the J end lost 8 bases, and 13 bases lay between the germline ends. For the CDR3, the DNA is TGTGCCAGCTCTAATTACGGTGACGAAAAACTGTTTTTT. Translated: CASSNYGDEKLFF.

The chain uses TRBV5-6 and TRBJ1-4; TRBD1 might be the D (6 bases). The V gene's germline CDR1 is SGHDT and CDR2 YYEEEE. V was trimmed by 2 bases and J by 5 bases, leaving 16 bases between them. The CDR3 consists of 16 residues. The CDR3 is CASSFRQAGSNEKLFF. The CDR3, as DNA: TGTGCCAGCAGCTTCCGACAGGCCGGATCAAATGAAAAACTGTTTTTT.

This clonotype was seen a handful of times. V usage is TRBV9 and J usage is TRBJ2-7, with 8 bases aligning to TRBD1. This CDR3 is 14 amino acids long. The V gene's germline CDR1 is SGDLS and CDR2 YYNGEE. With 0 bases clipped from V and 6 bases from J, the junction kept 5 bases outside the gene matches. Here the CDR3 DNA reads TGTGCCAGCAGCGTAGGGAGACAGGGGTTCGAGCAGTACTTC. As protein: CASSVGRQGFEQYF.

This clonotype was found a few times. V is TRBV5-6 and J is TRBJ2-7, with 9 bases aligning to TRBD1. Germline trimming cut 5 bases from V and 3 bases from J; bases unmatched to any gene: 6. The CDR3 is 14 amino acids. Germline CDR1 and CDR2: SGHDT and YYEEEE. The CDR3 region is CASRRTGEYYEQYF. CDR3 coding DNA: TGTGCCAGCAGGAGGACAGGGGAGTACTACGAGCAGTACTTC.

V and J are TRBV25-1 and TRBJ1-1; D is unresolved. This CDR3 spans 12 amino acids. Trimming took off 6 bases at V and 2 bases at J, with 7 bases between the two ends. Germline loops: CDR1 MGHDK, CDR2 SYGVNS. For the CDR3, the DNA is TGTGCCAGCAGGGGTCCCAACACTGAAGCTTTCTTT. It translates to CASRGPNTEAFF.

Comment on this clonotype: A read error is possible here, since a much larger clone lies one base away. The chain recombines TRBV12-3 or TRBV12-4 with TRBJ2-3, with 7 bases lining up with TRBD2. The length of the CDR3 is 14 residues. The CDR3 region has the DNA TGTGCCAGCTCACCCGGGAGGAGCACAGGTACGCAGTATTTT. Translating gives CASSPGRSTGTQYF.

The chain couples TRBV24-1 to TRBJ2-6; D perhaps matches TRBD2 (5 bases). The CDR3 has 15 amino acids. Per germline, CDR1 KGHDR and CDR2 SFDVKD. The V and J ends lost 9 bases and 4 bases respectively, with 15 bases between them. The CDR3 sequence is CATADGVYGANVLTF. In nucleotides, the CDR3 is TGTGCCACCGCAGACGGGGTGTACGGGGCCAACGTCCTGACTTTC.

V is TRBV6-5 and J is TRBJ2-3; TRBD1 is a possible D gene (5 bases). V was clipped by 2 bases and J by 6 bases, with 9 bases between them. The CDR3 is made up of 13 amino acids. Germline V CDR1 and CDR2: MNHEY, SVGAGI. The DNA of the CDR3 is TGTGCCAGCAGTTACAGGGGTTTTGATACGCAGTATTTT. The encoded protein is CASSYRGFDTQYF.

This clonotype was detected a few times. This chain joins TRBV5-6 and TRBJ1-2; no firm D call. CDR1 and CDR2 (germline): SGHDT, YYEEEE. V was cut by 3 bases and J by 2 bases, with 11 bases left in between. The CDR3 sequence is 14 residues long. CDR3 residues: CASSSLAVNYGYTF. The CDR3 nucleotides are TGTGCCAGCAGCTCCCTGGCGGTAAACTATGGCTACACCTTC. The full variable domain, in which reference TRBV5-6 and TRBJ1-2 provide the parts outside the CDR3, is DAGVTQSPTHLIKTRGQQVTLRCSPKSGHDTVSWYQQALGQGPQFIFQYYEEEERQRGNFPDRFSGHQFPNYSSELNVNALLLGDSALYLCASSSLAVNYGYTFGSGTRLTVV.

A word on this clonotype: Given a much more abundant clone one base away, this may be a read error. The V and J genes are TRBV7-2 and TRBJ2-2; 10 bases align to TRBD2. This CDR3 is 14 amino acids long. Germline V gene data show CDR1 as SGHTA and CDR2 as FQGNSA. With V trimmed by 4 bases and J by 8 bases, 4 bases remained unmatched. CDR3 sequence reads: CASSSASGSGELFF. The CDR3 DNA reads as TGTGCCAGCAGCTCGGCTAGCGGGAGTGGGGAGCTGTTTTTT.

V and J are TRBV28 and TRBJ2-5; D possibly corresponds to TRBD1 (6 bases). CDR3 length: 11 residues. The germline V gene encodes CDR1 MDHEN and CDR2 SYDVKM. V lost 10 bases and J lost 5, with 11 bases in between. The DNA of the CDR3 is TGTGCCACCAGGGGACGGGAGACCCAGTACTTC. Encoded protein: CATRGRETQYF. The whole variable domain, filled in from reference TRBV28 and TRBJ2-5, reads DVKVTQSSRYLVKRTGEKVFLECVQDMDHENMFWYRQDPGLGLRLIYFSYDVKMKEKGDIPEGYSVSREKKERFSLILESASTNQTSMYLCATRGRETQYFGPGTRLLVL.

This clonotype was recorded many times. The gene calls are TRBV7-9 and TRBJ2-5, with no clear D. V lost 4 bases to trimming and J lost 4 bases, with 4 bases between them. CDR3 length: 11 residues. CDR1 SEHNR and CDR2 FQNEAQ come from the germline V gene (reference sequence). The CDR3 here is CASSSRETQYF. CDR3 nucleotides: TGTGCCAGCAGCTCTCGAGAGACCCAGTACTTC.

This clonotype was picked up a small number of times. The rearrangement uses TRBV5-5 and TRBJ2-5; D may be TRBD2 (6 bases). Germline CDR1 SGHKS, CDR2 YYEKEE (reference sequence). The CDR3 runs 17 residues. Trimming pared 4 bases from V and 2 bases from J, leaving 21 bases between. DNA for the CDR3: TGTGCCAGCAGCATGGACCTCCGGGACTCATTACAAGAGACCCAGTACTTC. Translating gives CASSMDLRDSLQETQYF.

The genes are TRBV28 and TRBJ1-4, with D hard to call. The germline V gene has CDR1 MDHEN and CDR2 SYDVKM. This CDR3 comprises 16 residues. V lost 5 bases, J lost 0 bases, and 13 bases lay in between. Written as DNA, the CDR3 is TGTGCCAGCAGTCCGATGCGGAGGGCAACTAATGAAAAACTGTTTTTT. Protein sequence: CASSPMRRATNEKLFF.

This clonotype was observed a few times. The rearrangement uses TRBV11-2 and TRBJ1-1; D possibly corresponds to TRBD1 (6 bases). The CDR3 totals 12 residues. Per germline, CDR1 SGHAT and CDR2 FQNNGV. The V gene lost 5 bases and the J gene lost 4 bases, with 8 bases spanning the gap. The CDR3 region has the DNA TGTGCCAGCAGCAGGGGGAGCACTGAAGCTTTCTTT. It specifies CASSRGSTEAFF.

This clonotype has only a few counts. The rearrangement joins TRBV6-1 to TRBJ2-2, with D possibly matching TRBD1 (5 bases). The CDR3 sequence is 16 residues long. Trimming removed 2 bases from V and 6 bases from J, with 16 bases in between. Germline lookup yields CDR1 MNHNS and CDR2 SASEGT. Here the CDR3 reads CASSEYGRVGAGELFF. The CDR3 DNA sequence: TGTGCCAGCAGTGAATACGGCAGGGTAGGGGCCGGGGAGCTGTTTTTT.

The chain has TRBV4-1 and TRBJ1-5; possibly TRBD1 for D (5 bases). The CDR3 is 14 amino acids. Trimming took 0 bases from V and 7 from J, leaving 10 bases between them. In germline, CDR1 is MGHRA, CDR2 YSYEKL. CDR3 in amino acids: CASSQDRGRQPQHF. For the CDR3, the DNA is TGCGCCAGCAGCCAAGATAGGGGACGCCAGCCCCAGCATTTT.

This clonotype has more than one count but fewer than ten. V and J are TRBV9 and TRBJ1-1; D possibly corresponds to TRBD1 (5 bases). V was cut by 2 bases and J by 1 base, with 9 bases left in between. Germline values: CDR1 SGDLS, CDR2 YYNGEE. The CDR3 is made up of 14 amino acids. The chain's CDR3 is CASSVGTANTEAFF. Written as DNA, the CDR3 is TGTGCCAGCAGCGTTGGGACGGCGAACACTGAAGCTTTCTTT.